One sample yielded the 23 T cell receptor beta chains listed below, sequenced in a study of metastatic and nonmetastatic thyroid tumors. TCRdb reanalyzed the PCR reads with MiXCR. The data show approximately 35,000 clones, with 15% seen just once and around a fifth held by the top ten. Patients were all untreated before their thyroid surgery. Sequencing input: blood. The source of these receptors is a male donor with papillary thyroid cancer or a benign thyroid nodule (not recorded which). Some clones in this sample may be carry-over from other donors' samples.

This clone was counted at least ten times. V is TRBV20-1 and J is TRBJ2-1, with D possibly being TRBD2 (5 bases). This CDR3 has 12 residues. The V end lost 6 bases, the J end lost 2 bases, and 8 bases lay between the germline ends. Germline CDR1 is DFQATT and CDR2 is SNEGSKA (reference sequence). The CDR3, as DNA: TGCAGTGCACGGACTCCCTACAATGAGCAGTTCTTC. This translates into CSARTPYNEQFF.

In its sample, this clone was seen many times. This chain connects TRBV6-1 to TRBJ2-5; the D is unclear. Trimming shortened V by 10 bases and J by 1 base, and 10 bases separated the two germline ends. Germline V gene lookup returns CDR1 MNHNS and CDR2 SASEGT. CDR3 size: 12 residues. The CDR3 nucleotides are TGTGCCACCGCAAGAGTCCAAGAGACCCAGTACTTC. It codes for CATARVQETQYF.

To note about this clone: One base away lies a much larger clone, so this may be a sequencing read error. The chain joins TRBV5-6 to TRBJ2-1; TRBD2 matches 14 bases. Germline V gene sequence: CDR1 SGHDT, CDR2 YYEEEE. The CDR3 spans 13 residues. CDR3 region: CAGRGLAGGLWIF. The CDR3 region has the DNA TGTGCCGGCAGAGGACTAGCGGGAGGCCTTTGGATCTTC.

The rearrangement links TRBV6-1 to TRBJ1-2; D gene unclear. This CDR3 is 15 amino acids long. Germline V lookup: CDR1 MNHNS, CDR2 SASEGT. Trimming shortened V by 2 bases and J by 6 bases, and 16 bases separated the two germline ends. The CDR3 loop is CASSEWGSLADGYTF. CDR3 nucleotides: TGTGCCAGCAGTGAATGGGGAAGCCTAGCTGATGGCTACACCTTC.

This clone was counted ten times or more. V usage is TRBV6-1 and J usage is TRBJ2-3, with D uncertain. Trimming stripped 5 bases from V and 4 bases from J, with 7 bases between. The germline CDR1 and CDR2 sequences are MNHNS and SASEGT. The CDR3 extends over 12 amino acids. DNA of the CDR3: TGTGCCAGCAGTTCGGGTCCAGATACGCAGTATTTT. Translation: CASSSGPDTQYF.

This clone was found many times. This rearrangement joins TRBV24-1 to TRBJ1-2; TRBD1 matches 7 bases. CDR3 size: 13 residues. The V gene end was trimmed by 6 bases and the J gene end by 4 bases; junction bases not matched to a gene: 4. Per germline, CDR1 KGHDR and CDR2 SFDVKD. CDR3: CATSRGTAYGYTF. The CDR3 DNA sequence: TGTGCCACCAGTCGTGGGACAGCCTATGGCTACACCTTC.

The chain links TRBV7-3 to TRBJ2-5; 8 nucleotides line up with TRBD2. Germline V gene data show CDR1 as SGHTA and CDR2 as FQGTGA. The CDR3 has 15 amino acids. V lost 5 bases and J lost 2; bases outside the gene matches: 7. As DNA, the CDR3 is TGTGCCAGCAGCCAACTGGGGACTAGTCAAGAGACCCAGTACTTC. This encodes CASSQLGTSQETQYF. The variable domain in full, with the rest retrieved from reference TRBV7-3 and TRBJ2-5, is GAGVSQTPSNKVTEKGKYVELRCDPISGHTALYWYRQSLGQGPEFLIYFQGTGAADDSGLPNDRFFAVRPEGSVSTLKIQRTERGDSAVYLCASSQLGTSQETQYFGPGTRLLVL.

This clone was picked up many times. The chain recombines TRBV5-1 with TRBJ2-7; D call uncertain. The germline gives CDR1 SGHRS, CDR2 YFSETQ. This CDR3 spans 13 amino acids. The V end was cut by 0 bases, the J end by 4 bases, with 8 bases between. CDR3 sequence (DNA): TGCGCCAGCAGCTTGGGTGGGATGTACGAGCAGTACTTC. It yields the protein CASSLGGMYEQYF.

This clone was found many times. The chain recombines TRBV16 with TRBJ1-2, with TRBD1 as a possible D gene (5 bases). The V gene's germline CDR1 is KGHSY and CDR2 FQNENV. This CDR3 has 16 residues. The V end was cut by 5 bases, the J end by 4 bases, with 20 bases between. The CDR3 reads CASSKKSAGSGYGYTF. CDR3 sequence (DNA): TGTGCCAGCAGCAAAAAGTCTGCAGGGTCAGGCTATGGCTACACCTTC.

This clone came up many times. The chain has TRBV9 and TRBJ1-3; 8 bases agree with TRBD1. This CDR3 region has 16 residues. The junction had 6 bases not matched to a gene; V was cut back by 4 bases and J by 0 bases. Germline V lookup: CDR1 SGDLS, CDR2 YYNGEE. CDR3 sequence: CASSTPDRDSGNTIYF. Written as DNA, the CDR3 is TGTGCCAGCAGCACTCCGGACAGGGACTCTGGAAACACCATATATTTT.

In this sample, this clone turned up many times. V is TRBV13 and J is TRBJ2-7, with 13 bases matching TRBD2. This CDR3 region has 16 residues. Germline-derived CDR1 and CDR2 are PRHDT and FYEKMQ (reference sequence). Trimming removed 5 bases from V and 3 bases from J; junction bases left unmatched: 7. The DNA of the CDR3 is TGTGCCAGCAGCCACCGAGGACTAGCGGGAGACTACGAGCAGTACTTC. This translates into CASSHRGLAGDYEQYF.

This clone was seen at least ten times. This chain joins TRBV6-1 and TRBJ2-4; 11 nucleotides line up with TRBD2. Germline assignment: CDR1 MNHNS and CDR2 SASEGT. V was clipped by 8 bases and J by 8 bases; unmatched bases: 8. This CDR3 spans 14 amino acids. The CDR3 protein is CASHSGRARDIQYF. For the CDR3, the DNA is TGTGCCAGCCATAGCGGGAGGGCCCGGGACATTCAGTACTTC.

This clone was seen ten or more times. The CDR3 sequence is CAIRTSGNSYEQYF. Here the CDR3 DNA reads TGTGCCATTAGAACTAGCGGAAATTCCTACGAGCAGTACTTC. The rearrangement joins TRBV6-1 to TRBJ2-7; 8 positions match TRBD2. Trimming took 10 bases from V and 1 from J; bases not matched to a gene: 9. The CDR3 is 14 amino acids. Germline CDR1 MNHNS, CDR2 SASEGT.

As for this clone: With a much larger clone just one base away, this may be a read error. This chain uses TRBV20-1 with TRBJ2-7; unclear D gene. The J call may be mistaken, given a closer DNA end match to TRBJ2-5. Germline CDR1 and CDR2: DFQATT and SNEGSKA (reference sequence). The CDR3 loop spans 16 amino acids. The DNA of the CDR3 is TGCAGTGCTAGAGATCCGTCCCTCATCAAGACGGAGACCCAGTACTTC. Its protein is CSARDPSLIKTETQYF.

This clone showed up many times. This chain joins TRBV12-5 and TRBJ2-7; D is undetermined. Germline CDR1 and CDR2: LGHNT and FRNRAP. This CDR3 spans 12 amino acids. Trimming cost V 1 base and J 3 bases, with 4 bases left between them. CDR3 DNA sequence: TGTGCTAGTGGTTTGGACAGCTACGAGCAGTACTTC. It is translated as CASGLDSYEQYF.

The CDR3, as DNA: TGTGCCAGCAGAGCCCCGACAGGTTCTAACTATGGCTACACCTTC. Amino acid sequence: CASRAPTGSNYGYTF. The chain couples TRBV7-9 to TRBJ1-2; the D gene is possibly TRBD1 (6 bases). Trimming removed 6 bases at V and 0 bases at J, with 14 bases between. Germline V CDR1 and CDR2: SEHNR, FQNEAQ (reference sequence). The CDR3 consists of 15 residues.

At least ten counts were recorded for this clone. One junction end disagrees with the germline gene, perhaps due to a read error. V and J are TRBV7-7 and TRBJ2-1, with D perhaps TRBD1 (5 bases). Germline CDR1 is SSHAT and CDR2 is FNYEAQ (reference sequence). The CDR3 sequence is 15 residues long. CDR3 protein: CASSLGRGSYNEQFF. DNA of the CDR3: TGTGCTAGCAGCTTAGGAAGGGGCTCCTACAATGAGCAGTTCTTC.

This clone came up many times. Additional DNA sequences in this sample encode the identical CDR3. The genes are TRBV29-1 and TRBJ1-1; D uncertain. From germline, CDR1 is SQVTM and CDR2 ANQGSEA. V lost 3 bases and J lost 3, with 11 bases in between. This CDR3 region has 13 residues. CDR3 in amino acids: CSVDGGSDTEAFF. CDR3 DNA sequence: TGCAGCGTTGACGGAGGGAGTGACACTGAAGCTTTCTTT.

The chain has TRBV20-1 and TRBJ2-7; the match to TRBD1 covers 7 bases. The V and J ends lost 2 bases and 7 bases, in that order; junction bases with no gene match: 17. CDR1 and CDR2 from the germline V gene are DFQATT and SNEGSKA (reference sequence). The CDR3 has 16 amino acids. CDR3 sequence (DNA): TGCAGTGCTAGAATGCCTCGACAGGGAGAGGCCGGAGAGCAGTACTTC. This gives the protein CSARMPRQGEAGEQYF.

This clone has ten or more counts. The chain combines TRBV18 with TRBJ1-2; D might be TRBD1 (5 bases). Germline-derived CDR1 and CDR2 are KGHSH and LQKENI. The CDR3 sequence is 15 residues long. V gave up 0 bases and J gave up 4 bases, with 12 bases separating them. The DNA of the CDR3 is TGTGCCAGCTCACCACCAACGGGGCCTACCTATGGCTACACCTTC. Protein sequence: CASSPPTGPTYGYTF.

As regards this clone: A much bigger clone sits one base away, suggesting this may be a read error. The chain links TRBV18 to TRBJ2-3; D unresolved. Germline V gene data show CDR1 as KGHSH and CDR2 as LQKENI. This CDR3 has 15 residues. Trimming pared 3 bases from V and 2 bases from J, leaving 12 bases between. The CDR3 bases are TGTGCCAGCTCACCCTCGATCGGTTTCACAGATACGCAGTATTTT. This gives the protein CASSPSIGFTDTQYF.

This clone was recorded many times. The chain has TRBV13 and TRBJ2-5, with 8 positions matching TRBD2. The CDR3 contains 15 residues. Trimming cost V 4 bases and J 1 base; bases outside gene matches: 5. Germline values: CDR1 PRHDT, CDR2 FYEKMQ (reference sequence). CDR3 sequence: CASSSGGRLQETQYF. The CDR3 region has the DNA TGTGCCAGCAGCTCGGGAGGGAGACTCCAAGAGACCCAGTACTTC. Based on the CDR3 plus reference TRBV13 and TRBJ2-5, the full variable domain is AAGVIQSPRHLIKEKRETATLKCYPIPRHDTVYWYQQGPGQDPQFLISFYEKMQSDKGSIPDRFSAQQFSDYHSELNMSSLELGDSALYFCASSSGGRLQETQYFGPGTRLLVL.

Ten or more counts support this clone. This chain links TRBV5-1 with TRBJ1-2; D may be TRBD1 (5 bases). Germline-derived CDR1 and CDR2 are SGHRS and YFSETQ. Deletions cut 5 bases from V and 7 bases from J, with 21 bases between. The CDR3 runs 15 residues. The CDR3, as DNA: TGCGCCAGCAGAGCGCCCGGGACTCTTTTTACTGGCTACACCTTC. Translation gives CASRAPGTLFTGYTF.